The 19 T cell receptor beta chains presented below share a single source sample, sequenced in a study of response to subunit inactivated influenza vaccine. TCRdb reanalysed the RT-PCR reads using MiXCR and keeps one entry per CDR3 protein. This sample carries 200,000 to 250,000 distinct CDR3 sequences, about 12% of them seen once, and the ten largest clones take more than 7%. This material consisted of non-naive T cells sorted from PBMCs, taken roughly 2 weeks before vaccination. These receptors all come from a man aged 45 to 65 who received an inactivated influenza vaccine.

J is TRBJ1-1 and V is TRBV5-1, with 8 bases fitting TRBD1. Germline-derived CDR1 and CDR2 are SGHRS and YFSETQ. The CDR3 totals 14 residues. The V segment lost 4 bases and the J segment 5 bases; nucleotides outside the gene matches: 7. CDR3 sequence (DNA): TGCGCCAGCAGCGGGACAGGCTTAGGGACTGAAGCTTTCTTT. Its protein is CASSGTGLGTEAFF.

The V gene is TRBV11-2, the J gene TRBJ2-6; D might be TRBD2 (6 bases). The CDR3 runs 18 residues. Germline values: CDR1 SGHAT, CDR2 FQNNGV. Trimming cost V 2 bases and J 0 bases, with 14 bases left between them. The CDR3 reads CASSLYQRALSGANVLTF. As DNA, the CDR3 is TGTGCCAGCAGCTTATACCAGCGGGCGCTCTCTGGGGCCAACGTCCTGACTTTC.

This clonotype was seen a few times. The chain recombines TRBV5-1 with TRBJ2-5; 8 nucleotides match TRBD1. The germline CDR1 and CDR2 sequences are SGHRS and YFSETQ. The CDR3 consists of 14 residues. Trimming cost V 4 bases and J 3 bases; bases outside gene matches: 5. The CDR3 spells CASSTRTGKETQYF. DNA of the CDR3: TGCGCCAGCAGCACCCGGACAGGGAAAGAGACCCAGTACTTC.

This clonotype occurred a few times. V usage is TRBV6-2 or TRBV6-3 and J usage is TRBJ2-7, with TRBD2 identical over 10 bases. CDR3 size: 15 residues. V shed 2 bases and J 5 bases; nucleotides not matched to a gene: 6. Germline V gives CDR1 MNHEY, CDR2 SVGEGT. Here the CDR3 DNA reads TGTGCCAGCAGTTACGGTAGCGGGAGGTCCCACGAGCAGTACTTC. Encoded protein: CASSYGSGRSHEQYF.

This clonotype has more than one count but fewer than ten. J is TRBJ2-3 and V is TRBV9, with D hard to call. The CDR3 runs to 13 residues. The V gene lost 4 bases and the J gene lost 5 bases, with 11 bases spanning the gap. Germline V gives CDR1 SGDLS, CDR2 YYNGEE. CDR3 bases: TGTGCCAGCAGCCCCCCGGCGGTAGATACGCAGTATTTT. This encodes CASSPPAVDTQYF.

This clonotype was seen a few times. This sequence joins TRBV11-1 and TRBJ2-2, with 8 bases fitting TRBD2. The CDR3 consists of 17 residues. Germline V CDR1 and CDR2: SGHAT, FQDESV (reference sequence). J was trimmed by 5 bases and V by 7 bases; bases with no gene match: 15. As DNA, the CDR3 is TGTGCCAGCATCCCGGGGGGGTGGGAACCTCGGACCGGGGAGCTGTTTTTT. This sequence encodes CASIPGGWEPRTGELFF.

The rearrangement uses TRBV9 and TRBJ2-2; no definite D call. This CDR3 region has 14 residues. V was shortened by 3 bases and J by 7 bases, with 13 bases between the two germline ends. CDR1 is SGDLS and CDR2 is YYNGEE in the germline V gene. The CDR3 region is CASSATQHFGELFF. CDR3 DNA sequence: TGTGCCAGCAGCGCGACTCAACACTTCGGGGAGCTGTTTTTT.

This clonotype was counted between two and nine times. The genes are TRBV9 and TRBJ2-1; 11 bases are shared with TRBD2. CDR3 length equals 15 residues. Germline V gene sequence: CDR1 SGDLS, CDR2 YYNGEE. V shed 0 bases, J shed 6 bases, and the junction held 2 bases outside the gene matches. CDR3 in DNA: TGTGCCAGCAGCGTAGTAGCGGGAGGGGCCAATGAGCAGTTCTTC. It yields the protein CASSVVAGGANEQFF.

Here the CDR3 reads CASRGTSGSSWEETQYF. In DNA form, the CDR3 reads TGTGCCAGCAGGGGGACTAGCGGGAGTAGTTGGGAAGAGACCCAGTACTTC. The J gene is TRBJ2-5, the V gene TRBV27, with 14 nucleotides matching TRBD2. Germline V gene sequence: CDR1 MNHEY, CDR2 SMNVEV (reference sequence). This CDR3 is 17 amino acids long. Trimming cost V 6 bases and J 3 bases; bases outside gene matches: 9.

With respect to this clonotype: It may be a read error: a sequence one base away is much more abundant. V usage is TRBV6-5 and J usage is TRBJ2-3; the D is unclear. CDR3 length: 14 residues. The V gene's germline CDR1 is MNHEY and CDR2 SVGAGI. The CDR3 coding sequence is TGTGCCAGCAGTACTGGGAAGTTCACAAATACGCAGTATTTT. Translation: CASSTGKFTNTQYF.

The rearrangement joins TRBV7-8 to TRBJ2-1; D may match TRBD1 or TRBD2 (5 bases each). The CDR3 runs to 16 residues. V lost 2 bases and J lost 2, with 13 bases in between. CDR1 and CDR2 (germline): SGHVS, FQNEAQ. The chain's CDR3 is CASSLRDAEAYNEQFF. The CDR3 region has the DNA TGTGCCAGCAGCTTACGGGACGCGGAGGCCTACAATGAGCAGTTCTTC.

This chain links TRBV20-1 with TRBJ2-5; 9 bases are shared with TRBD1. Looked up from germline, CDR1 is DFQATT and CDR2 is SNEGSKA (reference sequence). The CDR3 length is 14 residues. V trimming: 3 bases; J trimming: 1 base; junction bases outside the gene matches: 3. CDR3 sequence (DNA): TGCAGTGCTAGGAGGGACAGGGCCCAAGAGACCCAGTACTTC. Amino acids: CSARRDRAQETQYF.

This clonotype occurred a few times. The chain joins TRBV11-2 to TRBJ1-5; no definite D call. CDR3 length equals 19 residues. The V end was cut by 2 bases, the J end by 2 bases, with 22 bases between. Germline V lookup: CDR1 SGHAT, CDR2 FQNNGV. The CDR3, as DNA: TGTGCCAGCAGCTTACGAGTGGGATCTGGAGGGCCTGGCAATCAGCCCCAGCATTTT. Translating it yields CASSLRVGSGGPGNQPQHF.

The chain uses TRBV5-5 and TRBJ1-2, with TRBD1 matching over 10 bases. The CDR3 is made up of 16 amino acids. Germline assignment: CDR1 SGHKS and CDR2 YYEKEE (reference sequence). With 5 bases clipped from V and 0 bases from J, the junction kept 7 bases outside the gene matches. CDR3 coding DNA: TGTGCCAGCAGGGCCGGGACAGGGGCGGCTAACTATGGCTACACCTTC. Protein sequence: CASRAGTGAANYGYTF.

This clonotype was seen at least ten times. The junction differs from germline at one of its ends, possibly a read error. This sequence joins TRBV7-7 and TRBJ2-1; D call uncertain. Germline V gives CDR1 SSHAT, CDR2 FNYEAQ (reference sequence). The CDR3 has 15 amino acids. Here the CDR3 reads CASSSGLGIDNEQFF. CDR3 nucleotides: TGTGCTAGCAGCTCCGGATTAGGGATAGACAATGAGCAGTTCTTC. Filled out from reference TRBV7-7 and TRBJ2-1, the complete variable domain reads GAGVSQSPRYKVTKRGQDVTLRCDPISSHATLYWYQQALGQGPEFLTYFNYEAQPDKSGLPSDRFSAERPEGSISTLTIQRTEQRDSAMYRCASSSGLGIDNEQFFGPGTRLTVL.

This clonotype was seen a few times. CDR3 coding DNA: TGCGCCAGCAGCCAGGGAGCGGGGGGGCTCAATGAGCAGTTCTTC. Translation gives CASSQGAGGLNEQFF. This chain joins TRBV4-1 and TRBJ2-1; 10 bases map to TRBD2. V lost 3 bases, J lost 6 bases, and 5 bases stayed unmatched. The CDR3 spans 15 residues. Germline assignment: CDR1 MGHRA and CDR2 YSYEKL.

V gene TRBV6-6 combines with J gene TRBJ1-2, with D perhaps TRBD1 (6 bases). The ends were cut back, 7 bases at V and 7 bases at J, with 16 bases in the middle. Per germline, CDR1 MNHNY and CDR2 SVGAGI (reference sequence). The CDR3 spans 13 residues. CDR3 region: CASTESGVGGYTF. CDR3 coding DNA: TGTGCCAGCACCGAGTCAGGGGTTGGTGGCTACACCTTC.

This clonotype was picked up a small number of times. The V gene is TRBV3-1, the J gene TRBJ1-4, with D hard to call. CDR1 is LGHDT and CDR2 is YNNKEL in the germline V gene (reference sequence). V dropped 0 bases and J dropped 0 bases, with 8 bases sitting between them. The CDR3 runs 16 residues. CDR3 DNA sequence: TGTGCCAGCAGCCAAGATCAAGTTGCAACTAATGAAAAACTGTTTTTT. Encoded protein: CASSQDQVATNEKLFF.

This clonotype was picked up a small number of times. V is TRBV27 and J is TRBJ2-3; 7 nucleotides agree with TRBD1. CDR3 size: 15 residues. V dropped 1 base and J dropped 0; count of bases not matched to a gene: 1. Germline CDR1 MNHEY, CDR2 SMNVEV (reference sequence). The CDR3 region has the DNA TGTGCCAGCAGTTTATGGGGACAGAGCACAGATACGCAGTATTTT. It is translated as CASSLWGQSTDTQYF.